A single sample gave rise to the 11 T cell receptor beta chains below, sequenced in a study of molecular identifiers for immune sequencing clone quantification. Each CDR3 protein is one row after TCRdb ran MiXCR on the PCR reads. The sample contains about half a million distinct CDR3 sequences, approximately 25% of which appear only once. The sample was naive CD8+ T cells from blood, with Jurkat cell RNA spiked in. As for subset: FACS-sorted CD8+CD4-CCR7+CD45RA+ naive T cells. The receptors originated from a human donor in good health. Some libraries in this study had Jurkat cell RNA spiked in.

This clonotype was seen only a few times. The chain recombines TRBV5-6 with TRBJ1-1; D remains ambiguous. The germline V gene encodes CDR1 SGHDT and CDR2 YYEEEE. The CDR3 has 12 residues. Between the trimmed V and J ends, which lost 3 bases and 4 bases, there was a span of 7 bases. CDR3 coding DNA: TGTGCCAGCAGCTCGTCTGCCACTGAAGCTTTCTTT. It encodes CASSSSATEAFF. Complete variable domain (other parts from reference TRBV5-6 and TRBJ1-1): DAGVTQSPTHLIKTRGQQVTLRCSPKSGHDTVSWYQQALGQGPQFIFQYYEEEERQRGNFPDRFSGHQFPNYSSELNVNALLLGDSALYLCASSSSATEAFFGQGTRLTVV.

This clonotype showed up many times. V is TRBV7-9 and J is TRBJ2-5, with D unclear. Trimming shortened V by 6 bases and J by 3 bases, and 14 bases separated the two germline ends. CDR1 is SEHNR, CDR2 FQNEAQ, per germline (reference sequence). The CDR3 length is 14 residues. In DNA form, the CDR3 reads TGTGCCAGCAGTCTACCACGTGGGGAAGAGACCCAGTACTTC. The encoded protein is CASSLPRGEETQYF.

The table lists this clonotype with many counts. CDR3 DNA sequence: TGTGCCAGCAGCTTAGCGAGGCGGGAGTTCACTGAGCAGTTCTTC. Protein product: CASSLARREFTEQFF. This chain connects TRBV7-9 to TRBJ2-1; 7 bases fit TRBD2. J gave up 9 bases and V 0 bases, and 8 bases lay outside the gene matches. This CDR3 comprises 15 residues. CDR1 and CDR2 from the germline V gene are SEHNR and FQNEAQ (reference sequence).

To note about this clonotype: An end of the junction differs from the germline gene, which may be a read error. The rearrangement uses TRBV29-1 and TRBJ1-2; D is ambiguous. Germline V gives CDR1 SQVTM, CDR2 ANQGSEA. There are 14 residues in the CDR3. The DNA for the CDR3 is TGCAGCGTTGTCGACGCGCTTTCTAACTATGGCTGCACCTTC. Protein: CSVVDALSNYGCTF.

V gene TRBV11-2 combines with J gene TRBJ1-2, with TRBD1 as a possible D gene (6 bases). In germline, CDR1 is SGHAT, CDR2 FQNNGV. V shed 2 bases and J shed 7 bases, with 8 bases lying between them. The CDR3 totals 12 residues. The DNA for the CDR3 is TGTGCCAGCAGCTTACTGGGGGCTGGCTACACCTTC. It specifies CASSLLGAGYTF. The full variable domain, completed using reference TRBV11-2 and TRBJ1-2, is EAGVAQSPRYKIIEKRQSVAFWCNPISGHATLYWYQQILGQGPKLLIQFQNNGVVDDSQLPKDRFSAERLKGVDSTLKIQPAKLEDSAVYLCASSLLGAGYTFGSGTRLTVV.

The V gene is TRBV23-1, the J gene TRBJ1-5; perhaps TRBD1 as D (6 bases). Being an ORF, TRBV23-1 has a function that is uncertain. The CDR3 spans 12 residues. V lost 8 bases, J lost 7 bases, and 12 bases lay in between. The CDR3 DNA is TGCGCCAGCTCCTACAGGGAGCAGCCCCAGCATTTT. Its protein is CASSYREQPQHF.

With regard to this clonotype: A much larger clone sits a single nucleotide away, making a read error possible. The chain links TRBV6-5 to TRBJ1-1; 7 bases agree with TRBD1. V lost 8 bases and J lost 3; bases outside the gene matches: 15. Germline CDR1 MNHEY, CDR2 SVGAGI. The CDR3 contains 16 residues. The CDR3 protein is CASHPRDRIQDTEAFF. In nucleotides, the CDR3 is TGTGCCAGCCATCCCCGGGACAGAATCCAGGACACTGAAGCTTTCTTT.

This chain links TRBV4-3 with TRBJ2-2, with unresolved D. In germline, CDR1 is LGHNA, CDR2 YSLEER. Between the trimmed V and J ends, which lost 0 bases and 4 bases, there was a span of 6 bases. The CDR3 has 14 amino acids. The CDR3, as DNA: TGCGCCAGCAGCCAAGAATGGTTCACCGGGGAGCTGTTTTTT. Encoded protein: CASSQEWFTGELFF.

This chain links TRBV5-4 with TRBJ2-7; D is perhaps TRBD1 or TRBD2 (5 bases each). Trimming took 3 bases from V and 3 from J, leaving 13 bases between them. CDR3 length: 14 amino acids. Germline V gene data show CDR1 as SGHNT and CDR2 as YYREEE (reference sequence). The CDR3 region has the DNA TGTGCCAGCAGCTCCCGGGACCGACTCTACGAGCAGTACTTC. Translation: CASSSRDRLYEQYF. Using reference TRBV5-4 and TRBJ2-7 for the parts outside the CDR3, the full variable domain is ETGVTQSPTHLIKTRGQQVTLRCSSQSGHNTVSWYQQALGQGPQFIFQYYREEENGRGNFPPRFSGLQFPNYSSELNVNALELDDSALYLCASSSRDRLYEQYFGPGTRLTVT.

This clonotype turned up a few times. CDR3 loop: CASSGLEGGNQPQHF. The CDR3 region has the DNA TGTGCCAGCAGTGGCCTGGAGGGGGGCAATCAGCCCCAGCATTTT. The chain employs TRBV12-3 or TRBV12-4 and TRBJ1-5; a possible D gene is TRBD1 (6 bases). V was trimmed by 5 bases and J by 2 bases, leaving 13 bases between them. CDR3 size: 15 residues.

The V and J genes are TRBV7-9 and TRBJ2-2; D is unclear. The CDR3 spans 15 residues. Deletions cut 2 bases from V and 5 bases from J, with 12 bases between. Germline V gene lookup returns CDR1 SEHNR and CDR2 FQNEAQ (reference sequence). The CDR3, as DNA: TGTGCCAGCAGCTTATGGGTCGATTCGACCGGGGAGCTGTTTTTT. Translating it yields CASSLWVDSTGELFF.